The 21 T cell receptor beta chains below all came from one sample that was sequenced in a study of blood T cell repertoires in COVID-19. Produced via immunoSEQ multiplex PCR; TCRdb's table is partial and in-frame only. The data show under 450,000 clones, with approximately 88% seen just once and over 10% held by the top ten. The sample consisted of peripheral blood. These receptors all come from a woman aged 45-60 years with COVID-19, enrolled during active disease.

The rearrangement uses TRBV13 and TRBJ2-7, with 9 bases that match TRBD2. CDR1 and CDR2 from the germline V gene are PRHDT and FYEKMQ (reference sequence). Losses at the gene ends were 5 bases for V and 1 base for J; bases not matched to a gene: 6. There are 15 residues in the CDR3. CDR3 nucleotide sequence: TGTGCCAGCAGCCCGCGGGGGGGCGGGTCCTACGAGCAGTACTTC. It translates to CASSPRGGGSYEQYF.

V is TRBV4-1 and J is TRBJ2-1; D gene uncertain. The V end was cut by 1 base, the J end by 6 bases, with 13 bases between. In germline, CDR1 is MGHRA, CDR2 YSYEKL. The length of the CDR3 is 15 residues. The CDR3 DNA follows: TGCGCCAGCAGCCAAGTTACCAGTCCTTCCAATGAGCAGTTCTTC. Its translation is CASSQVTSPSNEQFF.

V and J are TRBV5-8 and TRBJ1-3; D is perhaps TRBD1 (5 bases). The CDR3 covers 15 residues. The germline gives CDR1 SGHTS, CDR2 YDEGEE. V was clipped by 4 bases and J by 2 bases, with 13 bases between them. Here the CDR3 reads CASSRGGEPGNTIYF. CDR3 DNA sequence: TGTGCCAGCAGCCGGGGGGGGGAACCTGGAAACACCATATATTTT. Full variable domain (rest looked up from reference TRBV5-8 and TRBJ1-3): EAGVTQSPTHLIKTRGQQATLRCSPISGHTSVYWYQQALGLGLQFLLWYDEGEERNRGNFPPRFSGRQFPNYSSELNVNALELEDSALYLCASSRGGEPGNTIYFGEGSWLTVV.

V is TRBV5-1 and J is TRBJ1-1; the D gene is possibly TRBD1 (5 bases). This CDR3 spans 15 amino acids. Trimming removed 2 bases at V and 4 bases at J, with 15 bases between. Germline CDR1 is SGHRS and CDR2 is YFSETQ. CDR3 in DNA: TGCGCCAGCAGCTTCTCCAGGGACTTAGGCACTGAAGCTTTCTTT. Protein product: CASSFSRDLGTEAFF.

The V gene is TRBV3-1 (or the pseudogene TRBV3-2), the J gene TRBJ2-5; 10 nucleotides agree with TRBD1. Germline assignment: CDR1 LGHDT and CDR2 YNNKEL (reference sequence). The ends lost 4 bases at V and 7 bases at J; junction bases unmatched: 6. The CDR3 loop spans 14 amino acids. CDR3 DNA: TGTGCCAGCAGCCCCCGGACAGGGGGTGGGACCCAGTACTTC. As protein: CASSPRTGGGTQYF.

This clone was seen only once. The chain couples TRBV19 to TRBJ1-6; 7 nucleotides align to TRBD1. Germline-derived CDR1 and CDR2 are LNHDA and SQIVND (reference sequence). The CDR3 is made up of 14 amino acids. With 5 bases clipped from V and 7 bases from J, the junction kept 5 bases outside the gene matches. DNA of the CDR3: TGTGCCAGTAGTCCAGGACAGGCGAATTCACCCCTCCACTTT. Encoded protein: CASSPGQANSPLHF.

This clone was observed a single time. The V gene is TRBV6-5, the J gene TRBJ1-5, with 10 bases identical to TRBD1. This CDR3 spans 14 amino acids. The germline CDR1 and CDR2 sequences are MNHEY and SVGAGI. With V trimmed by 8 bases and J by 7 bases, 8 bases remained unmatched. CDR3 in amino acids: CASGTGDLRQPQHF. The CDR3 DNA reads as TGTGCCAGCGGGACAGGGGACTTGAGACAGCCCCAGCATTTT.

The V call is TRBV24-1, the J call TRBJ2-6, with a tentative D call TRBD2 (5 bases). The germline V and J ends were trimmed by 10 bases and 3 bases, with 21 bases remaining between them. The CDR3 has 17 residues. Germline V gene sequence: CDR1 KGHDR, CDR2 SFDVKD. CDR3 loop: CATSPSGRTFGANVLTF. As DNA, the CDR3 is TGTGCCACTTCTCCATCGGGAAGGACGTTTGGGGCCAACGTCCTGACTTTC.

There are a few counts of this clone. The chain combines TRBV10-3 with TRBJ1-2; D may be TRBD1 (5 bases). This CDR3 is built from 12 residues. Between the trimmed V and J ends, which lost 7 bases and 8 bases, there was a span of 14 bases. Germline CDR1 reads ENHRY; CDR2 reads SYGVKD. In DNA form, the CDR3 reads TGTGCCATCACCACGACAGTGGGGGGCTACACCTTC. Translated: CAITTTVGGYTF.

The chain is built from TRBV18 and TRBJ1-2, with 9 bases identical to TRBD1. The CDR3 is 14 residues long. With V trimmed by 2 bases and J by 5 bases, 3 bases remained unmatched. Looked up from germline, CDR1 is KGHSH and CDR2 is LQKENI. The DNA of the CDR3 is TGTGCCAGCTCACCAACCGGACAGGGGTATGGCTACACCTTC. Protein: CASSPTGQGYGYTF.

The genes are TRBV30 and TRBJ1-4; TRBD1 matches at 8 bases. CDR3 length: 16 residues. Germline CDR1 is GTSNPN and CDR2 is SVGIG (reference sequence). J was trimmed by 0 bases and V by 5 bases; bases with no gene match: 8. The CDR3: CAWGGGQGATNEKLFF. The CDR3 DNA follows: TGTGCCTGGGGGGGCGGACAGGGTGCAACTAATGAAAAACTGTTTTTT.

This clone was picked up a small number of times. This chain uses TRBV4-1 with TRBJ1-1; 7 nucleotides match TRBD1. V shed 6 bases and J 2 bases; nucleotides not matched to a gene: 9. CDR3 length: 15 amino acids. Germline V gives CDR1 MGHRA, CDR2 YSYEKL. CDR3 loop: CASRRGEGANTEAFF. The CDR3 nucleotides are TGCGCCAGCAGGCGAGGAGAGGGGGCAAACACTGAAGCTTTCTTT.

A single count supports this clone. The CDR3 DNA reads TGTGCCATCAGTTGGACAGATCAAGAGACCCAGTACTTC. Its protein is CAISWTDQETQYF. This rearrangement joins TRBV10-3 to TRBJ2-5; maybe TRBD1 (6 bases). The CDR3 loop spans 13 amino acids. The V gene's germline CDR1 is ENHRY and CDR2 SYGVKD. Trimming pared 5 bases from V and 2 bases from J, leaving 9 bases between.

V is TRBV7-9 and J is TRBJ2-7, with D perhaps TRBD2 (5 bases). This CDR3 comprises 15 residues. Trimming shortened V by 5 bases and J by 5 bases, and 19 bases separated the two germline ends. From germline, CDR1 is SEHNR and CDR2 FQNEAQ (reference sequence). The CDR3, as DNA: TGTGCCAGCAGCCGAGGAGGTGGTTCCCCCAACGAGCAGTACTTC. Its protein is CASSRGGGSPNEQYF.

About this clone itself: This sample includes further DNA sequences coding for the same CDR3. The chain uses TRBV28 and TRBJ2-2; unclear D gene. The CDR3 totals 13 residues. Germline V lookup: CDR1 MDHEN, CDR2 SYDVKM. V was trimmed by 1 base and J by 5 bases, leaving 5 bases between them. DNA for the CDR3: TGTGCCAGCAGTTTATCCGGGACCGGGGAGCTGTTTTTT. Protein: CASSLSGTGELFF.

The chain carries TRBV12-3 or TRBV12-4 and TRBJ1-3; D call uncertain. The V and J ends lost 8 bases and 3 bases respectively, with 8 bases between them. The CDR3 runs to 12 residues. Here the CDR3 reads CASGGIGNTIYF. The DNA of the CDR3 is TGTGCCAGCGGCGGAATTGGAAACACCATATATTTT.

This clone occurred once. The rearrangement uses TRBV7-9 and TRBJ2-1; 11 bases are shared with TRBD2. The CDR3 has 14 residues. Germline lookup yields CDR1 SEHNR and CDR2 FQNEAQ (reference sequence). V lost 5 bases, J lost 5 bases, and 2 bases stayed unmatched. CDR3 residues: CASSPTSGDNEQFF. CDR3 DNA: TGTGCCAGCAGCCCGACTAGCGGGGACAATGAGCAGTTCTTC.

The gene calls are TRBV19 and TRBJ1-6; 8 bases match TRBD1. CDR1 LNHDA and CDR2 SQIVND come from the germline V gene (reference sequence). Trimming at V came to 3 bases and at J to 7 bases, leaving 14 bases not matched to a gene. The CDR3 has 18 amino acids. CDR3 residues: CASSMAPPRQGRNSPLHF. As DNA, the CDR3 is TGTGCCAGTAGTATGGCGCCTCCGCGACAGGGGCGGAATTCACCCCTCCACTTT.

This chain joins TRBV24-1 and TRBJ1-2; TRBD1 aligns across 8 bases. The junction had 15 bases not matched to a gene; V was cut back by 9 bases and J by 7 bases. Germline CDR1 KGHDR, CDR2 SFDVKD. This CDR3 has 15 amino acids. In DNA, the CDR3 is TGTGCCACCCGAGGACAGGGATTTTCGGAAAGTGGCTACACCTTC. Translating it yields CATRGQGFSESGYTF.

The V and J genes are TRBV4-1 and TRBJ2-1; 7 bases fit TRBD2. This CDR3 contains 14 residues. Germline lookup yields CDR1 MGHRA and CDR2 YSYEKL. Trimming took 2 bases from V and 9 from J; bases not matched to a gene: 7. The CDR3 bases are TGCGCCAGCAGCCAATTAGTAGGGGAGGGTGAGCAGTTCTTC. It translates to CASSQLVGEGEQFF.

The V call is TRBV15, the J call TRBJ1-5; D perhaps matches TRBD1 (5 bases). Trimming shortened V by 0 bases and J by 0 bases, and 18 bases separated the two germline ends. The CDR3 extends over 19 amino acids. The germline V gene encodes CDR1 LNHNV and CDR2 YYDKDF (reference sequence). Written as DNA, the CDR3 is TGTGCCACCAGCAGAGATGCACCCAGCAGGGACTATAGCAATCAGCCCCAGCATTTT. It codes for CATSRDAPSRDYSNQPQHF.